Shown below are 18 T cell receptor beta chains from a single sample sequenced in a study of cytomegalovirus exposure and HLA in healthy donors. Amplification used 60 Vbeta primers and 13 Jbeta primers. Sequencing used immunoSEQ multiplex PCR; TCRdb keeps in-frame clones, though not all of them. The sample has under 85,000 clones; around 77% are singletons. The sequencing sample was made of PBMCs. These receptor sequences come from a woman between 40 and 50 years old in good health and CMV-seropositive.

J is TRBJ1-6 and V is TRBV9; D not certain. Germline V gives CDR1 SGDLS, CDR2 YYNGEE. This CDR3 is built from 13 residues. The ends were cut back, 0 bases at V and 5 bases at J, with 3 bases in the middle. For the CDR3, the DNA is TGTGCCAGCAGCGTAGCTGATAATTCACCCCTCCACTTT. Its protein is CASSVADNSPLHF.

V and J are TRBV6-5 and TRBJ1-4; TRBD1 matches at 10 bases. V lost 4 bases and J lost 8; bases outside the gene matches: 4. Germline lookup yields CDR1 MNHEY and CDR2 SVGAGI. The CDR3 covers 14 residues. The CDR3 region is CASSLLTGGEKLFF. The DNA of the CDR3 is TGTGCCAGCAGTTTACTGACAGGGGGCGAAAAACTGTTTTTT.

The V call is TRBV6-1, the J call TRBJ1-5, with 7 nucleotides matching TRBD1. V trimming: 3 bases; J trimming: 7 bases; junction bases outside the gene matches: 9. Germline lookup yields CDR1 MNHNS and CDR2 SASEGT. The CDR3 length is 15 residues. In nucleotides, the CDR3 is TGTGCCAGCAGTGATGGGCCAGGGGGATTCCAGCCCCAGCATTTT. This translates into CASSDGPGGFQPQHF.

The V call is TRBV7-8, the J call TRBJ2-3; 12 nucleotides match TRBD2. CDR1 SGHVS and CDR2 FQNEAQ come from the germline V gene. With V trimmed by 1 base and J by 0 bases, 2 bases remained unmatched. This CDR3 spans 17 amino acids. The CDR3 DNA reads TGTGCCAGCAGCTTAGTAGGGACTAGCGGGAGCACAGATACGCAGTATTTT. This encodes CASSLVGTSGSTDTQYF.

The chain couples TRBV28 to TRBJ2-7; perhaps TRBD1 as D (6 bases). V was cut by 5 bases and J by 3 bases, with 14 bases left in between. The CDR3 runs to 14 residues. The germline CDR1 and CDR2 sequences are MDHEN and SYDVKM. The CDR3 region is CASSIQGGGYEQYF. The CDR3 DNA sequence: TGTGCCAGCAGTATACAGGGTGGTGGCTACGAGCAGTACTTC.

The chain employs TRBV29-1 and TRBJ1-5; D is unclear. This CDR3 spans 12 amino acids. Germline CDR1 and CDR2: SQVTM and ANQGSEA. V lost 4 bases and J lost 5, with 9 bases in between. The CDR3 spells CSVGAGDQPQHF. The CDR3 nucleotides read TGCAGCGTTGGGGCCGGGGATCAGCCCCAGCATTTT.

Here the CDR3 reads CASSQVSGQVYNEQFF. DNA for the CDR3: TGTGCCAGCAGCCAAGTCTCAGGACAGGTTTACAATGAGCAGTTCTTC. This chain uses TRBV4-2 with TRBJ2-1; 7 bases fit TRBD1. V trimming: 1 base; J trimming: 4 bases; junction bases outside the gene matches: 7. CDR1 LGHNA and CDR2 YNFKEQ come from the germline V gene. The CDR3 is 16 amino acids.

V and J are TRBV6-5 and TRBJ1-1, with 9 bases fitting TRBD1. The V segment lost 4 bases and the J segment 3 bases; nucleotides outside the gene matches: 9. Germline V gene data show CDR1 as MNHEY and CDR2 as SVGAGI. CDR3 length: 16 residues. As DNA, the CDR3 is TGTGCCAGCAGTTGGGGGTGGGACAGGGTATACACTGAAGCTTTCTTT. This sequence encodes CASSWGWDRVYTEAFF.

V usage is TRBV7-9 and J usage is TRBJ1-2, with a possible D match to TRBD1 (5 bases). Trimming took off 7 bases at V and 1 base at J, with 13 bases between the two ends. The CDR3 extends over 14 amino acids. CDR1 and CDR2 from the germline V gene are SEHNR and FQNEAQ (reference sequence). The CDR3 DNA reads TGTGCCAGCACCTTGGACATCCGTAACTATGGCTACACCTTC. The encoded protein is CASTLDIRNYGYTF.

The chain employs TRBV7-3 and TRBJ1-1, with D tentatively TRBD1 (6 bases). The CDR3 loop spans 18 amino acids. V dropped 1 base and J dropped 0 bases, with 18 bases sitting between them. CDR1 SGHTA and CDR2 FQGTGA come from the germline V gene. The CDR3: CASSLMGQGRALNTEAFF. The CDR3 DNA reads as TGTGCCAGCAGCTTAATGGGTCAGGGGCGGGCGTTGAACACTGAAGCTTTCTTT.

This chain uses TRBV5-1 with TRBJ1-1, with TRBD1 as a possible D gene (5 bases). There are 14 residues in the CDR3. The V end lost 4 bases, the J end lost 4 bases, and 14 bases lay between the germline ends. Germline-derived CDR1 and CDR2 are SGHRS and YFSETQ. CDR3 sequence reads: CASSPGGGGTEAFF. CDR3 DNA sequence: TGCGCCAGCAGCCCCGGTGGGGGGGGCACTGAAGCTTTCTTT.

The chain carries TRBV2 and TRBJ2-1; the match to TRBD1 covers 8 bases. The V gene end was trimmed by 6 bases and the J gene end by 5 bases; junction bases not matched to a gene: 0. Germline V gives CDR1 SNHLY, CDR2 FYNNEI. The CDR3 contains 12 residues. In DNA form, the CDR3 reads TGTGCCAGCAGGACAGGGGACAATGAGCAGTTCTTC. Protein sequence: CASRTGDNEQFF.

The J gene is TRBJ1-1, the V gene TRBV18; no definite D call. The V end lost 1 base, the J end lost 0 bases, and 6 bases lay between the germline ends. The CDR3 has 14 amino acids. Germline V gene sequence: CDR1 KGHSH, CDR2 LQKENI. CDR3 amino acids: CASSPQEMNTEAFF. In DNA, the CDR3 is TGTGCCAGCTCACCACAGGAGATGAACACTGAAGCTTTCTTT.

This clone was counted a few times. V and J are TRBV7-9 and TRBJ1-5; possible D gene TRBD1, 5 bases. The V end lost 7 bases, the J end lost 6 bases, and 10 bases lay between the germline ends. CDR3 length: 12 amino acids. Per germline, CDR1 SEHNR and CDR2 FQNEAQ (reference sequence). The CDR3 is CASTDQGQPQHF. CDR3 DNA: TGTGCCAGCACCGACCAGGGTCAGCCCCAGCATTTT.

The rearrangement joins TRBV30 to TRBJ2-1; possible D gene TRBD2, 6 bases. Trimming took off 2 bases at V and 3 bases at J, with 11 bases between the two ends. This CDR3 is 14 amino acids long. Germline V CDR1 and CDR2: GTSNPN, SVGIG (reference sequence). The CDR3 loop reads CAWSWAEGYNEQFF. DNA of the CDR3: TGTGCCTGGAGTTGGGCGGAGGGCTACAATGAGCAGTTCTTC. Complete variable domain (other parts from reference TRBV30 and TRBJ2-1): SQTIHQWPATLVQPVGSPLSLECTVEGTSNPNLYWYRQAAGRGLQLLFYSVGIGQISSEVPQNLSASRPQDRQFILSSKKLLLSDSGFYLCAWSWAEGYNEQFFGPGTRLTVL.

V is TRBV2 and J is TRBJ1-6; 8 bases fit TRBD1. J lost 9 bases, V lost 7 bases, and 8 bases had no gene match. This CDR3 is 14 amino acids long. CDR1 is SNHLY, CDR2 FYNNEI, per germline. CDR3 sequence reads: CASTSGQGASPLHF. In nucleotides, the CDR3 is TGTGCCAGCACTTCTGGACAGGGAGCTTCACCCCTCCACTTT.

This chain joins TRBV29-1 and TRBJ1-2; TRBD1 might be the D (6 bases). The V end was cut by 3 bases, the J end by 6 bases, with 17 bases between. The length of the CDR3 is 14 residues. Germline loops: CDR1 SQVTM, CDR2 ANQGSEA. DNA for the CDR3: TGCAGCGTTGATCTCGTAGGGGGGGGAAATGGCTACACCTTC. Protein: CSVDLVGGGNGYTF.

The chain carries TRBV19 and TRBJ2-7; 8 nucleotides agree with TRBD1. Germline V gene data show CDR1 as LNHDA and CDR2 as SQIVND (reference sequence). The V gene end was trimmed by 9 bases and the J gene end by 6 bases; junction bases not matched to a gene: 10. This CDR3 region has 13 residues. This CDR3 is CASRQSTGGEQYF. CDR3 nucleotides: TGTGCCAGCAGACAGTCCACAGGGGGCGAGCAGTACTTC.